The 17 T cell receptor beta chains listed next were all sequenced from one sample in a study of preoperative IRX-2 immunotherapy in early breast cancer. Profiling relied on immunoSEQ multiplex PCR, and the TCRdb table lists in-frame clones only, not all of them. The sample contains tens of thousands of clones, approximately 78% of which appear only once. Treatment in this sample: preoperative locoregional IRX-2 cytokine immunotherapy. The sequencing here drew on lymph node tissue, taken after IRX-2 immunotherapy. These receptor sequences come from a human donor with breast cancer.

The chain employs TRBV1 and TRBJ2-2; TRBD1, the table's D call, was not compared with the DNA. TRBV1 is deemed a pseudogene. The CDR3 runs to 16 residues. The CDR3, as DNA: TGCGCCAGCAGCGGGGCGCGGCTCGCGAACACCGGGGAGCTGTTTTTT. Its translation is CASSGARLANTGELFF.

A few counts support this clone. The chain has TRBV15 and TRBJ2-2; TRBD1 matches 8 bases. The CDR3 has 14 residues. V was pared by 1 base and J by 6 bases, with 1 base of the junction left unmatched. Germline loops: CDR1 LNHNV, CDR2 YYDKDF (reference sequence). For the CDR3, the DNA is TGTGCCACCAGCAGAGTGACAGGGGCCGGGGAGCTGTTTTTT. The encoded protein is CATSRVTGAGELFF.

The genes are TRBV18 and TRBJ2-5; 8 bases line up with TRBD1. After removal of 8 bases from V and 5 bases from J, the junction contained 7 bases not matched to a gene. The CDR3 length is 13 residues. Germline V gene sequence: CDR1 KGHSH, CDR2 LQKENI. The CDR3 DNA sequence: TGTGCCAGCACCGGGACAGGAGGGGAGACCCAGTACTTC. Translating gives CASTGTGGETQYF.

This chain uses TRBV19 with TRBJ1-6, with D possibly being TRBD1 (5 bases). Deletions cut 11 bases from V and 5 bases from J, with 16 bases between. Germline-derived CDR1 and CDR2 are LNHDA and SQIVND (reference sequence). The CDR3 contains 14 residues. DNA of the CDR3: TGTGCCTCCAAAGGTGGGACGAATAATTCACCCCTCCACTTT. The encoded protein is CASKGGTNNSPLHF.

The chain has TRBV1 and TRBJ2-7; TRBD2, the D gene given by the table, was not confirmed from the DNA. TRBV1 is a recognized pseudogene. The CDR3 contains 19 residues. The CDR3 here is CASSQDYTSGGQSSYEQYF. DNA for the CDR3: TGCGCCAGCAGCCAAGATTATACTAGCGGGGGGCAGAGCTCCTACGAGCAGTACTTC.

The chain has TRBV5-1 and TRBJ1-4, with D hard to call. Germline lookup yields CDR1 SGHRS and CDR2 YFSETQ. The CDR3 spans 15 residues. V was pared by 4 bases and J by 4 bases, with 14 bases between. CDR3 DNA: TGCGCCAGCAGCCCAAAGGGAGGAAGTAATGAAAAACTGTTTTTT. This encodes CASSPKGGSNEKLFF.

The chain couples TRBV10-3 to TRBJ2-3, with 8 bases aligning to TRBD1. The length of the CDR3 is 15 residues. CDR1 and CDR2 from the germline V gene are ENHRY and SYGVKD. Trimming took 2 bases from V and 5 from J; bases not matched to a gene: 6. The CDR3 region has the DNA TGTGCCATCAGTGAGCCCGACAGGGGTGGAGATACGCAGTATTTT. This translates into CAISEPDRGGDTQYF.

The chain has TRBV6-8 and TRBJ1-1; TRBD1 might be the D (5 bases). The germline V gene has CDR1 MNHGY and CDR2 SAAAGT. The length of the CDR3 is 15 residues. V lost 2 bases, J lost 8 bases, and 18 bases lay in between. CDR3 in DNA: TGTGCCAGCAGTTACAGGAAAAGAGGGACCCGGGAAGCTTTCTTT. Its protein product is CASSYRKRGTREAFF.

This clone was found once. This chain uses TRBV7-5 with TRBJ1-5; the table's D gene call, TRBD1, was not cross checked with the DNA. TRBV7-5 is noted as a pseudogene. This CDR3 comprises 14 residues. This chain's CDR3 is CASSGTGGNQPQHF. The CDR3 nucleotides read TGTGCCAGCTCTGGGACAGGGGGTAATCAGCCCCAGCATTTT.

The rearrangement links TRBV14 to TRBJ2-4, with D hard to call. The CDR3 covers 16 residues. Deletions cut 0 bases from V and 2 bases from J, with 11 bases between. Germline V gene sequence: CDR1 SGHDN, CDR2 FVKESK. CDR3 sequence reads: CASSQDSSQTKNIQYF. The CDR3 DNA reads as TGTGCCAGCAGCCAAGATTCGAGTCAGACCAAAAACATTCAGTACTTC.

The gene calls are TRBV2 and TRBJ2-2; 9 bases map to TRBD1. The junction had 8 bases not matched to a gene; V was cut back by 8 bases and J by 7 bases. Germline V gene data show CDR1 as SNHLY and CDR2 as FYNNEI. The CDR3 consists of 14 residues. The CDR3 DNA sequence: TGTGCCAGCCTAGGACAGGGGACGAGCGGGGAGCTGTTTTTT. The encoded protein is CASLGQGTSGELFF. Variable domain in full (rest from reference TRBV2 and TRBJ2-2): EPEVTQTPSHQVTQMGQEVILRCVPISNHLYFYWYRQILGQKVEFLVSFYNNEISEKSEIFDDQFSVERPDGSNFTLKIRSTKLEDSAMYFCASLGQGTSGELFFGEGSRLTVL.

The V call is TRBV2, the J call TRBJ2-1; D call uncertain. Looked up from germline, CDR1 is SNHLY and CDR2 is FYNNEI. The CDR3 extends over 13 amino acids. The V gene lost 5 bases and the J gene lost 5 bases, with 10 bases spanning the gap. CDR3 coding DNA: TGTGCCAGCAGTCAGGACCAGAACAATGAGCAGTTCTTC. Protein: CASSQDQNNEQFF.

V usage is TRBV19 and J usage is TRBJ1-6, with 7 bases identical to TRBD1. The length of the CDR3 is 12 residues. Germline V gives CDR1 LNHDA, CDR2 SQIVND (reference sequence). V shed 5 bases and J 9 bases; nucleotides not matched to a gene: 1. The CDR3 sequence: CASSHRGSPLHF. CDR3 coding DNA: TGTGCCAGTAGTCACAGGGGTTCACCCCTCCACTTT.

V usage is TRBV28 and J usage is TRBJ2-7; the D gene is possibly TRBD1 (6 bases). The V gene's germline CDR1 is MDHEN and CDR2 SYDVKM. The CDR3 is made up of 12 amino acids. The CDR3 protein is CASSLLDQGLHV. CDR3 DNA: TGTGCCAGCAGTTTGCTGGATCAGGGGCTGCACGTC.

This chain joins TRBV18 and TRBJ1-2, with D possibly being TRBD1 (5 bases). The CDR3 length is 15 residues. Germline lookup yields CDR1 KGHSH and CDR2 LQKENI. The ends were cut back, 3 bases at V and 5 bases at J, with 16 bases in the middle. The chain's CDR3 is CASSPQGSGAYGYTF. For the CDR3, the DNA is TGTGCCAGCTCACCGCAGGGTAGCGGGGCTTATGGCTACACCTTC.

This chain connects TRBV5-1 to TRBJ2-3; 7 bases line up with TRBD1. CDR3 size: 15 residues. V was pared by 4 bases and J by 0 bases, with 5 bases of the junction left unmatched. Germline loops: CDR1 SGHRS, CDR2 YFSETQ. CDR3 residues: CASSLDRASTDTQYF. CDR3 nucleotides: TGCGCCAGCAGCCTCGACAGGGCGAGCACAGATACGCAGTATTTT.

In DNA, the CDR3 is TGTGCCAGTAGTCCGGGGGACCCTGCTAGCGAGCAGTACTTC. It codes for CASSPGDPASEQYF. This chain uses TRBV19 with TRBJ2-7, with D possibly TRBD2 on 6 matching bases. Germline assignment: CDR1 LNHDA and CDR2 SQIVND (reference sequence). Trimming stripped 5 bases from V and 6 bases from J, with 17 bases between. The CDR3 totals 14 residues.